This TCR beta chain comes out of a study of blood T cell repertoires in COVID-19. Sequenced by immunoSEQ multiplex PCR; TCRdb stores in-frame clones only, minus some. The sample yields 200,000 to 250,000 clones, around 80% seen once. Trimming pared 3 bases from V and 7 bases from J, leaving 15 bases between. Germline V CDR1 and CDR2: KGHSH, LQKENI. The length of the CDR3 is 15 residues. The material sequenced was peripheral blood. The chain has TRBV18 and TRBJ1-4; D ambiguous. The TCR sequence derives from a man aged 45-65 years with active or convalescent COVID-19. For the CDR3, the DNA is TGTGCCAGCTCACCGGAGGGTGCTAGGCTTGAAAAACTGTTTTTT. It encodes CASSPEGARLEKLFF.